This T cell receptor (beta chain) was sequenced during a study of shared clonotypes between healthy human individuals (TCRdb year 2020). With respect to the entire study: The cohort included three men and a couple of women between 18 and 49 years of age. Per donor, three plates each were used for CD4 naive and CD4 memory, two for CD8 naive, and one for CD8 memory. The study deeply sequenced blood TCR repertoires of five healthy adults to estimate repertoire size and the extent of clonotype sharing between individuals. Libraries were prepared and TCR repertoires were sequenced by different laboratories using diverse techniques, in order to increase sequencing depth and limit assay-specific biases. Per donor, leukapheresis produced somewhere between about 0.9 and 9.5 billion PBMCs. The study at large found these results: Compared with non-shared clonotypes, clonotypes shared by all four sorted-subset donors had higher generation probabilities. Sampling was limited to blood, and TCR repertoires in tissue likely differ from TCR repertoires in blood. Naive subsets generally had larger estimated clonotype richness than memory subsets. Pairwise subsampling indicated that sequencing depth was expected to affect the degree of clonotype sharing among donors. Even with the large sequencing depth, rarefaction of the sorted-subset datasets indicated that sequencing was incomplete. About 5% of naive CD4, around 3.6% of naive CD8, around 2.3% of memory CD4, and approximately 0.39% of memory CD8 clonotypes were shared across a few donors. Because the study included a small number of donors, the genetic and exposure-history diversity represented was limited.

Healthy HIV-negative adults with no recently reported acute infections or vaccinations were included as donors. All donors were Caucasian adults living in Nashville, Tennessee, USA. CD4+ T cells were enriched by magnetic negative selection; naive cells were then positively selected on CD45RA, and the negative fraction formed the memory subset. Blood was collected by leukapheresis, and PBMCs were isolated by Ficoll-Histopaque density gradient centrifugation and then cryopreserved in liquid nitrogen vapor phase. Analytical flow cytometry was used to check the purity and quantity of each magnetically sorted T cell population. From each sorted fraction, genomic DNA was isolated and quantified by UV absorbance on a Nanodrop 2000c. TCR CDR3 regions were amplified from genomic DNA by multiplex PCR using the deep immunoSEQ assay. Extracted genomic DNA from each cell subset was spread evenly across all wells of several immunoSEQ 96-well plates, with each plate serving as a replicate. For sorted subsets, each replicate PCR was loaded with 200 ng genomic DNA, equivalent to 25,000 to 35,000 T cell genomes. Purified libraries were quantified with a Qubit 3.0 fluorometer, sized on a Bioanalyzer 2100, and re-quantified with the KAPA Library Quantification kit. Every immunoSEQ 96-well plate was sequenced on a dedicated single-read 150-cycle Illumina NextSeq 550 flow cell. The authors' pipeline ran thus. Because the immunoSEQ output held only junctional sequences and lacked quality scores, the filtering could not match the filtering applied to full-length reads. To assign V/J genes and CDR3, sequences were annotated against IMGT germline references using PyIR, a Python wrapper for IgBLAST v1.9. Reads were filtered out if the reads had weak V/J assignments (E-value above 1e-6), no CDR3, stop codons, out-of-frame junctions, or ambiguous translated residues. V3J clonotypes were defined by identical inferred V gene, J gene, and CDR3 amino acid sequence. Percentage overlap between repertoires was computed as shared unique clonotypes divided by the size of the smaller repertoire. Repertoire richness was assessed with RTK rarefaction, the Chao1 estimator, and Recon v2.1 estimates of unobserved clonotypes. Generation probabilities were computed with OLGA for all TCRbeta clonotypes obtained by the gDNA method from a handful of donors. The immuneACCESS repertoire file appears here via TCRdb, limited to in-frame rearrangements. These files lack a portion of the clones; in checked studies, under half of the deficit traces to unresolved V genes, and the cause of the others is not known. That table supplies the V and J calls and clone size; D and trimming were determined from the DNA. Within this sample are around 2,000,000 clones, with roughly 94% of them counted one time only. The ten largest clonotypes hold more than 0.1% of the sample.

V was cut back by 1 base and J by 4 bases, leaving a gap of 12 bases between them. CDR1 SGHDT and CDR2 YYEEEE were looked up in the germline V gene. From the cysteine through the phenylalanine, the CDR3 covers 14 amino acids. Only the CDR3 DNA is retained, 42 bases long and in frame from the first base. Details on this clone: The antigen it binds to is not known. Per-base qualities were not stored, and no clone one base away is much larger.

Rearrangement joined TRBV5-6 to TRBJ2-7, with the D call perhaps TRBD1 or TRBD2, as 5 bases match in each case. Sequencing used naive CD4+ T cells sorted from blood. The cell subset or site label of this sample denotes: CD45RA+ positively selected. The TCR sequence derives from a man aged 18 to 30 in good health. CDR3 reads: CASSLNLGGYEQYF. The DNA sequence reads TGTGCCAGCAGCTTGAACCTTGGGGGTTACGAGCAGTACTTC.